These 25 T cell receptor beta chains originate from one sample sequenced in a study of cytomegalovirus exposure and HLA in healthy donors. The PCR had 60 Vbeta and 13 Jbeta primers. The data were produced by immunoSEQ multiplex PCR, yet TCRdb's version contains in-frame clones alone and is incomplete. This table has 120,000 to 150,000 clones, around 80% appearing once. Sequencing used PBMCs. The receptor set was obtained from a man aged 25 to 45 in good health and CMV-seropositive.

This clone showed up just once. The chain couples TRBV5-1 to TRBJ2-7; a possible D gene is TRBD1 (6 bases). Per the germline V gene, CDR1 is SGHRS and CDR2 is YFSETQ. With 1 base removed from V and 2 bases from J, the gap between germline ends came to 7 bases. The CDR3 contains 13 residues. The CDR3, as DNA: TGCGCCAGCAGCTTGAAGGGGGCCTACGAGCAGTACTTC. This encodes CASSLKGAYEQYF.

This CDR3 is CASSLVHRSSYNEQFF. CDR3 coding DNA: TGTGCCAGCAGCTTAGTTCACAGGAGCTCCTACAATGAGCAGTTCTTC. This chain links TRBV7-8 with TRBJ2-1; perhaps TRBD1 as D (5 bases). Germline loops: CDR1 SGHVS, CDR2 FQNEAQ. The CDR3 contains 16 residues. Trimming shortened V by 1 base and J by 0 bases, and 10 bases separated the two germline ends. Full variable domain (missing parts from reference TRBV7-8 and TRBJ2-1): GAGVSQSPRYKVAKRGQDVALRCDPISGHVSLFWYQQALGQGPEFLTYFQNEAQLDKSGLPSDRFFAERPEGSVSTLKIQRTQQEDSAVYLCASSLVHRSSYNEQFFGPGTRLTVL.

The chain links TRBV7-8 to TRBJ2-3; 9 bases map to TRBD1. The CDR3 contains 17 residues. After removal of 1 base from V and 1 base from J, the junction contained 6 bases not matched to a gene. Germline values: CDR1 SGHVS, CDR2 FQNEAQ. The CDR3 DNA sequence: TGTGCCAGCAGCTTAGAATACAGGGGGCTCGGCACAGATACGCAGTATTTT. Translation: CASSLEYRGLGTDTQYF.

The rearrangement joins TRBV11-2 to TRBJ2-5; D uncertain. Trimming removed 1 base from V and 2 bases from J, with 14 bases in between. The CDR3 has 16 amino acids. Per the germline V gene, CDR1 is SGHAT and CDR2 is FQNNGV. CDR3 coding DNA: TGTGCCAGCAGCTTAGGAAGCGTCAGACTTCAAGAGACCCAGTACTTC. It translates to CASSLGSVRLQETQYF.

The rearrangement links TRBV7-2 to TRBJ2-6, with D tentatively TRBD2 (5 bases). The V end was cut by 5 bases, the J end by 0 bases, with 20 bases between. Germline assignment: CDR1 SGHTA and CDR2 FQGNSA. The CDR3 is made up of 19 amino acids. CDR3: CASSPPRPGISSGANVLTF. The CDR3 nucleotides are TGTGCCAGCAGCCCACCACGCCCGGGGATTAGCTCTGGGGCCAACGTCCTGACTTTC.

This chain joins TRBV28 and TRBJ2-7; no clear D. CDR3 length: 12 residues. CDR1 and CDR2 from the germline V gene are MDHEN and SYDVKM. V lost 2 bases and J lost 3, with 5 bases in between. In nucleotides, the CDR3 is TGTGCCAGCAGTTTAATGAGCTACGAGCAGTACTTC. It is translated as CASSLMSYEQYF.

The genes are TRBV7-9 and TRBJ2-3; tentative D call: TRBD1 (6 bases). The CDR3 sequence is 14 residues long. With 5 bases removed from V and 2 bases from J, the gap between germline ends came to 11 bases. Looked up from germline, CDR1 is SEHNR and CDR2 is FQNEAQ (reference sequence). This chain's CDR3 is CASSLRGFTDTQYF. CDR3 nucleotide sequence: TGTGCCAGCAGCCTCAGGGGATTCACAGATACGCAGTATTTT.

The rearrangement joins TRBV21-1 to TRBJ2-7; the D call of TRBD2 is as the table states it, not checked on the DNA. TRBV21-1 is a documented pseudogene. The CDR3 covers 18 residues. CDR3 sequence reads: CASTIGLAEQPRAYEQYF. As DNA, the CDR3 is TGTGCCAGCACCATTGGACTAGCGGAACAGCCTAGGGCCTACGAGCAGTACTTC.

The chain uses TRBV28 and TRBJ2-3; 8 bases map to TRBD2. Germline CDR1 is MDHEN and CDR2 is SYDVKM. V was pared by 5 bases and J by 9 bases, with 7 bases of the junction left unmatched. The CDR3 spans 13 residues. The CDR3 DNA sequence: TGTGCCAGCAGTCCAGCGGGGGTTCTGACGCAGTATTTT. Translation gives CASSPAGVLTQYF.

The rearrangement uses TRBV6-5 and TRBJ2-3; TRBD2 matches 7 bases. In germline, CDR1 is MNHEY, CDR2 SVGAGI. This CDR3 spans 12 amino acids. V gave up 10 bases and J gave up 5 bases; unmatched junction bases: 6. CDR3 region: CATRRGKDTQYF. DNA of the CDR3: TGTGCCACCAGGCGGGGGAAAGATACGCAGTATTTT.

This chain connects TRBV30 to TRBJ2-7, with D possibly matching TRBD2 (5 bases). Trimming shortened V by 0 bases and J by 0 bases, and 6 bases separated the two germline ends. Per the germline V gene, CDR1 is GTSNPN and CDR2 is SVGIG (reference sequence). The CDR3 loop spans 13 amino acids. The CDR3 DNA sequence: TGTGCCTGGAGTGTAACTAGCTCCTACGAGCAGTACTTC. Protein product: CAWSVTSSYEQYF.

This clone was counted a few times. The rearrangement links TRBV25-1 to TRBJ1-4; 11 nucleotides agree with TRBD1. CDR1 is MGHDK and CDR2 is SYGVNS in the germline V gene. V was clipped by 3 bases and J by 8 bases; unmatched bases: 11. The CDR3 covers 17 residues. CDR3 amino acids: CASSERDRGFSGEKLFF. The CDR3 DNA reads as TGTGCCAGCAGTGAGCGGGACAGGGGGTTTAGCGGAGAAAAACTGTTTTTT.

The gene calls are TRBV18 and TRBJ2-3; 12 bases line up with TRBD2. This CDR3 region has 15 residues. V dropped 4 bases and J dropped 4; count of bases not matched to a gene: 3. Per germline, CDR1 KGHSH and CDR2 LQKENI. This chain's CDR3 is CASSLPSGGADTQYF. The CDR3 region has the DNA TGTGCCAGCTCACTCCCTAGCGGGGGGGCAGATACGCAGTATTTT.

The chain recombines TRBV5-1 with TRBJ2-6; 7 bases match TRBD1. Germline CDR1 and CDR2: SGHRS and YFSETQ. V dropped 3 bases and J dropped 1; count of bases not matched to a gene: 10. The CDR3 covers 18 residues. The CDR3 here is CASSSTGTQGSGANVLTF. The CDR3 nucleotides are TGCGCCAGCAGCTCAACCGGGACACAGGGGTCTGGGGCCAACGTCCTGACTTTC. Looking up the rest from reference TRBV5-1 and TRBJ2-6 gives the full variable domain: KAGVTQTPRYLIKTRGQQVTLSCSPISGHRSVSWYQQTPGQGLQFLFEYFSETQRNKGNFPGRFSGRQFSNSRSEMNVSTLELGDSALYLCASSSTGTQGSGANVLTFGAGSRLTVL.

The chain employs TRBV29-1 and TRBJ2-6; TRBD1 matches at 8 bases. The CDR3 loop spans 15 amino acids. In germline, CDR1 is SQVTM, CDR2 ANQGSEA. The J segment lost 2 bases and the V segment lost 7 bases, leaving 7 bases of the junction unmatched. The CDR3 coding sequence is TGCAGCGGGATGACAGGGGAGACTGGGGCCAACGTCCTGACTTTC. Translated: CSGMTGETGANVLTF.

A few counts support this clone. The V gene is TRBV28, the J gene TRBJ1-2, with D tentatively TRBD1 (5 bases). Germline lookup yields CDR1 MDHEN and CDR2 SYDVKM. Trimming took 5 bases from V and 8 from J, leaving 18 bases between them. This CDR3 has 14 amino acids. CDR3 coding DNA: TGTGCCAGCAGTCCCGGGGGGGTCGCAAGCGGCTACACCTTC. As protein: CASSPGGVASGYTF.

The sample holds one count of this clone. The gene calls are TRBV29-1 and TRBJ1-1, with D maybe TRBD1 (6 bases). The germline gives CDR1 SQVTM, CDR2 ANQGSEA. The ends were cut back, 4 bases at V and 3 bases at J, with 21 bases in the middle. This CDR3 comprises 16 residues. CDR3 coding DNA: TGCAGCGTTGCGGGGGGTGGACAGTCCCTTGACACTGAAGCTTTCTTT. It specifies CSVAGGGQSLDTEAFF.

This chain joins TRBV18 and TRBJ2-3, with 9 bases lining up with TRBD1. Losses at the gene ends were 5 bases for V and 3 bases for J; bases not matched to a gene: 9. The CDR3 covers 16 residues. The germline V gene has CDR1 KGHSH and CDR2 LQKENI. CDR3 nucleotides: TGTGCCAGCTCAGAACAGGGGGCTGGGTCAACAGATACGCAGTATTTT. It translates to CASSEQGAGSTDTQYF.

The gene calls are TRBV28 and TRBJ1-3; a possible D gene is TRBD1 (5 bases). There are 14 residues in the CDR3. Trimming took off 7 bases at V and 0 bases at J, with 10 bases between the two ends. Germline assignment: CDR1 MDHEN and CDR2 SYDVKM. CDR3 DNA: TGTGCCAGCATTAGGGGCGACTCTGGAAACACCATATATTTT. Its translation: CASIRGDSGNTIYF.

This chain connects TRBV5-1 to TRBJ1-4; 7 nucleotides agree with TRBD1. V lost 4 bases to trimming and J lost 3 bases; unmatched junction nucleotides: 6. The CDR3 is 15 residues long. Germline lookup yields CDR1 SGHRS and CDR2 YFSETQ. CDR3 region: CASSGATGSNEKLFF. CDR3 DNA sequence: TGCGCCAGCAGCGGGGCGACAGGGTCTAATGAAAAACTGTTTTTT.

The J gene is TRBJ1-1, the V gene TRBV20-1; D possibly corresponds to TRBD1 (5 bases). CDR1 is DFQATT, CDR2 SNEGSKA, per germline (reference sequence). The CDR3 length is 11 residues. Trimming left V 1 base short and J 11 bases short, with 11 bases between. The DNA for the CDR3 is TGCAGTGCTAGAGCGGCTGGGGCCGCTTTCTTT. Protein sequence: CSARAAGAAFF.

The chain carries TRBV7-8 and TRBJ2-7, with TRBD1 matching over 8 bases. CDR3 length: 15 residues. From germline, CDR1 is SGHVS and CDR2 FQNEAQ. With V trimmed by 2 bases and J by 3 bases, 6 bases remained unmatched. This chain's CDR3 is CASSLSGTGIYEQYF. The CDR3 region has the DNA TGTGCCAGCAGCTTATCTGGGACAGGAATCTACGAGCAGTACTTC.

CDR3 in amino acids: CSVLGTSGRAGELFF. The CDR3 DNA sequence: TGCAGCGTACTCGGGACTAGCGGGAGGGCCGGGGAGCTGTTTTTT. This chain connects TRBV29-1 to TRBJ2-2, with TRBD2 matching over 16 bases. Trimming removed 6 bases from V and 6 bases from J; junction bases left unmatched: 4. CDR1 SQVTM and CDR2 ANQGSEA come from the germline V gene. The length of the CDR3 is 15 residues.

The chain combines TRBV28 with TRBJ2-1, with 13 bases aligning to TRBD2. The CDR3 runs 20 residues. V dropped 3 bases and J dropped 0; count of bases not matched to a gene: 11. The germline CDR1 and CDR2 sequences are MDHEN and SYDVKM. CDR3 protein: CASSFFSTSGRASSYNEQFF. CDR3 coding DNA: TGTGCCAGCAGTTTCTTTTCTACTAGCGGGAGGGCGAGCTCCTACAATGAGCAGTTCTTC.

The rearrangement links TRBV13 to TRBJ2-1; 10 positions agree with TRBD1. Germline loops: CDR1 PRHDT, CDR2 FYEKMQ (reference sequence). Trimming took 3 bases from V and 8 from J; bases not matched to a gene: 4. The CDR3 consists of 14 residues. The DNA of the CDR3 is TGTGCCAGCAGCTTCGGGACAGGGGTTGATGAGCAGTTCTTC. It encodes CASSFGTGVDEQFF.